A selection of T cell receptor beta chains follows, all from one sample in a study of OX40 agonist ivuxolimab in advanced cancers. Sequenced by immunoSEQ multiplex PCR; TCRdb stores in-frame clones only, minus some. The sample lists nearly 60,000 clones, roughly four fifths occurring once. The sequencing here drew on CD4+ or CD8+ T cells sorted from blood, taken in a trial of the OX40 agonist ivuxolimab. Receptors were obtained from an adult with an advanced solid tumor such as melanoma, head and neck, liver or kidney cancer. Each CDR3 is given with its conserved first and last residue. Fields, in order: V gene, J gene, CDR3 protein.

TRBV10-2	TRBJ1-1	CASSEEGTEAFF
TRBV6-1	TRBJ1-5	CASSWEGGSNQPQHF
TRBV5-4	TRBJ1-3	CASSTTQGQRNTIYF
TRBV5-1	TRBJ2-5	CASSQQGGRETQYF
TRBV9	TRBJ2-3	CASSRPPGLGGTDTQYF
TRBV21-1	TRBJ2-1	CASSKGIAGGHYNEQFF
TRBV11-2	TRBJ1-2	CASSLALMNYGYTF
TRBV5-1	TRBJ2-1	CASSLRSNEQFF
TRBV7-9	TRBJ2-7	CASSLSQYEQYF
TRBV20-1	TRBJ2-7	CSALQDYEQYF
TRBV9	TRBJ2-2	CASSDPGLAGGPRGTGELFF
TRBV7-9	TRBJ1-6	CASSPLGENSPLHF
TRBV6-1	TRBJ2-1	CASSEGRGGVHEQFF
TRBV6-5	TRBJ1-3	CVSSVQGAVGNTIYF
TRBV6-1	TRBJ2-7	CASTRAGQVTYEQYF
TRBV7-9	TRBJ1-2	CASSLLQGGGYTF
TRBV2	TRBJ2-2	CASRWGQGGTGELFF
TRBV9	TRBJ1-4	CASSVASGQINEKLFF
TRBV5-1	TRBJ1-2	CASSLDGQGYSGGYTF
TRBV5-4	TRBJ1-2	CASSLKRDGGYTF
TRBV19	TRBJ2-1	CASSTRPRTGTSGDNEQFF
TRBV29-1	TRBJ1-1	CSVEGQPNTEAFF
TRBV7-2	TRBJ2-2	CASSTDRADTGELFF
TRBV6-5	TRBJ2-7	CASSHNYEQYF
TRBV6-4	TRBJ1-2	CASSAGRGGYTF
TRBV19	TRBJ1-5	CASSISGNNGNQPQHF
TRBV4-1	TRBJ2-3	CASSPNGGGSSTDTQYF
TRBV2	TRBJ2-7	CASSEALALSGTGRSQYEQYF
TRBV6-6	TRBJ1-1	CASSYRTGGDEAFF
TRBV18	TRBJ1-6	CASSPQVSSYNSPLHF
TRBV7-8	TRBJ2-7	CASSLGGGPPSYEQYF
TRBV5-1	TRBJ2-1	CASSLHDEQFF
TRBV7-8	TRBJ2-2	CASSWPLRTGDNTGELFF
TRBV18	TRBJ1-1	CASSASDRGTEAFF
TRBV5-1	TRBJ2-1	CASSSSSGGYNEQFF
TRBV19	TRBJ2-1	CASSMGQGLFNEQFF
TRBV2	TRBJ1-5	CASSAGTGDGQPQHF
TRBV18	TRBJ1-5	CASSPQGTGNQPQHF
TRBV7-7	TRBJ2-1	CASSRSGIYNEQFF
TRBV4-2	TRBJ2-4	CASSQPERGGRKNIQYF
TRBV6-6	TRBJ2-5	CASSSPTLTQETQYF
TRBV15	TRBJ2-5	CATSRAWGGPQETQYF
TRBV6-5	TRBJ1-3	CASSYGQGAGNTIYF
TRBV28	TRBJ1-2	CASSSPFGAHYGYTF
TRBV10-1	TRBJ2-1	CASSEANPSLGQFF
TRBV6-5	TRBJ2-3	CASSYLSGGAIDTQYF
TRBV11-3	TRBJ2-7	CASSSTGGAYEQYF
TRBV29-1	TRBJ1-2	CSVDYPIMDNYGYTF
TRBV9	TRBJ1-6	CASSVRHSGSPLHF
TRBV18	TRBJ2-5	CASSPRSEETQYF
TRBV11-3	TRBJ2-3	CASSLGTGKTDTQYF
TRBV28	TRBJ2-5	CASSLFLHVGGAETQYF
TRBV6-5	TRBJ1-1	CASRAYTSMNTEAFF